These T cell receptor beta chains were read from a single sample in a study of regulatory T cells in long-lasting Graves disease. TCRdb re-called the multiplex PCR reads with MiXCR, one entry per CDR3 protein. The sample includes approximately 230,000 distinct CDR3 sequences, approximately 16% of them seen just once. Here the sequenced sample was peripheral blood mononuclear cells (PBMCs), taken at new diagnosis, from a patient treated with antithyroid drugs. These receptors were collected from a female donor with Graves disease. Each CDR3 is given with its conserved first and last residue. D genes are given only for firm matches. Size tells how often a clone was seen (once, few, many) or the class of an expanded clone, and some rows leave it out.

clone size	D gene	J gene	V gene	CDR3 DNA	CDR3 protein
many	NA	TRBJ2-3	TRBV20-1	TGCAGTGCCACGGACCCTTATAGCACAGATACGCAGTATTTT	CSATDPYSTDTQYF
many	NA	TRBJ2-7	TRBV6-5	TGTGCCAGCAGTTACACTAACCACTACGAGCAGTACTTC	CASSYTNHYEQYF
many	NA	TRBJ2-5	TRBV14	TGTGCCAGCAGCCATGCCAGCGAGACCCAGTACTTC	CASSHASETQYF
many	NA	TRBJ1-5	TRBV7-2	TGTGCCAGCAGTGAAACAGGGAAACCAAATCAGCCCCAGCATTTT	CASSETGKPNQPQHF
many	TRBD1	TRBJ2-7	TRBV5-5	TGTGCCAGCAGCTTGGGGGTCAGGGGGCAATACGAGCAGTACTTC	CASSLGVRGQYEQYF
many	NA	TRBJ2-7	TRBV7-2	TGTGCCAGCAGCTTAACCATCCTCTCCTACGAGCAGTACTTC	CASSLTILSYEQYF
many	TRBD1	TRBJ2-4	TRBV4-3	TGCGCCAGCAGCCAAGAGGACAGGGGTGCCCTCAGCCACATTCAGTACTTC	CASSQEDRGALSHIQYF
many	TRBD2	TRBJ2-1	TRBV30	TGTGCCTGGAAATGGAGGACTAGCGGGGTACTCAATGAGCAGTTCTTC	CAWKWRTSGVLNEQFF
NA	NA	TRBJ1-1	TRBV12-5	TGTGCTAGTGGTTTGGTAGGGGGACGGGGCACTGAAGCTTTCTTT	CASGLVGGRGTEAFF
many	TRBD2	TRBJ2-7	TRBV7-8	TGTGCCAGCAGCTCGGGAGTGCTAGCGGCCTACGAGCAGTACTTC	CASSSGVLAAYEQYF
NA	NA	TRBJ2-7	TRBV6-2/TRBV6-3	TGTGCCAGCAGGTCCCCGGCTTACGAGCAGTACTTC	CASRSPAYEQYF
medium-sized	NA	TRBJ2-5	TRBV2	TGTGCCAGCAGTGACGAACTGGGGGAGACCCAGTACTTC	CASSDELGETQYF
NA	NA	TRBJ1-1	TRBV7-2	TGTGCCAGCAGCTTAGGCAGCCTACGGAGACAGGCATTTACGGACACTGAAGCTTTCTTT	CASSLGSLRRQAFTDTEAFF
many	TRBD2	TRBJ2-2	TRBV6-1	TGTGCCAGCAGTCTTCCGGGCGGGAGGGATTCCGGGGAGCTGTTTTTT	CASSLPGGRDSGELFF
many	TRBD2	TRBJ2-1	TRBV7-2	TGTGCCAGCAGCTTAGGGGGACTAGCGGGAGGAGGGGAGCAGTTCTTC	CASSLGGLAGGGEQFF
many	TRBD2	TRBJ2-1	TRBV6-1	TGTGCCAGCAATCAACGGGGGGCCTACAATGAGCAGTTCTTC	CASNQRGAYNEQFF
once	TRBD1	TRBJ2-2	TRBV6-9	TGTGCCAGCAGTTGGGCGGGACAGGGGGGCGGGGAGCTGTTTTTT	CASSWAGQGGGELFF
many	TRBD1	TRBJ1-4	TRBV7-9	TGTGCCAGCAGCTTTCAGGGGGCGTGGGAAAAACTGTTTTTT	CASSFQGAWEKLFF
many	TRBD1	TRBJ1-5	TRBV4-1	TGCGCCAGCAGCCGCCTCGGACAGGGAAGCAATCAGCCCCAGCATTTT	CASSRLGQGSNQPQHF
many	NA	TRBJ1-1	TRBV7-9	TGTGCCAGCAGCCCAAGCATGAACACTGAAGCTTTCTTT	CASSPSMNTEAFF
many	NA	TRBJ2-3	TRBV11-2	TGTGCCAGCAGCTTACCCCGGGGGGGGGACAGATCTAGCACAGATACGCAGTATTTT	CASSLPRGGDRSSTDTQYF
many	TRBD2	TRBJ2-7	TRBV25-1	TGTGCCAGCAGTGAATTAGGCCTAGCGGGAGCCTACGAGCAGTACTTC	CASSELGLAGAYEQYF
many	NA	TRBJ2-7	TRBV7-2	TGTGCCAGCAGCTTAGTGAGGGACGAGCAGTACTTC	CASSLVRDEQYF
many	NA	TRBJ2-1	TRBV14	TGTGCCAGCAGCCAAGAGGGCCCCCGGGGGCAGCAGTTCTTC	CASSQEGPRGQQFF
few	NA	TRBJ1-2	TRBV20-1	TGCAGTGCTAGGTCCGGGGGCGGAGCCGCTAACTATGGCTACACCTTC	CSARSGGGAANYGYTF
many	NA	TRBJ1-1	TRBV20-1	TGCAGTGCTAGAGATATCATGAACACTGAAGCTTTCTTT	CSARDIMNTEAFF
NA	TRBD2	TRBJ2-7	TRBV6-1	TGTGCCAGCAGTGAAATCTGGACTAGCGGGAGGGCCGGGTACGAGCAGTACTTC	CASSEIWTSGRAGYEQYF
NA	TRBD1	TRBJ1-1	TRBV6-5	TGTGCCAGCAGTTACTCAAATCTAGGGACAGGGGGGATAATGAACACTGAAGCTTTCTTT	CASSYSNLGTGGIMNTEAFF
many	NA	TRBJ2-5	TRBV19	TGTGCCAGTACCCCGACCGGTACAGAGACCCAGTACTTC	CASTPTGTETQYF
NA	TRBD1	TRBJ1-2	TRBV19	TGTGCCAGTAGTTGGCGCAGGGGGGGCTACACCTTC	CASSWRRGGYTF
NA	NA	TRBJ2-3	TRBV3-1	TGTGCCAGCAGCCAAGCCCCGGGGCGGGATCAGAGCACAGATACGCAGTATTTT	CASSQAPGRDQSTDTQYF
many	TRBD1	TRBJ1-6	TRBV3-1	TGTGCCAGCAGCCTCTCTGAACAGACAGGGCGACTCCACTTT	CASSLSEQTGRLHF
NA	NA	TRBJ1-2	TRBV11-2	TGTGCCAGCAGCTTAGGGCTAGTGAAGTACCCTAACTATGGCTACACCTTC	CASSLGLVKYPNYGYTF
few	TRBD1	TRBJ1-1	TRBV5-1	TGCGCCAGCAGCTCCTACACCGGACAGGCTCAGAACACTGAAGCTTTCTTT	CASSSYTGQAQNTEAFF
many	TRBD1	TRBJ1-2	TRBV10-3	TGTGCCAACTCCGGGACAGGGGGAATGAACTATGGCTACACCTTC	CANSGTGGMNYGYTF
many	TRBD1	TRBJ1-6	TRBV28	TGTGCCAGCCGCCCGACAGGGGCCAATTCACCCCTCCACTTT	CASRPTGANSPLHF
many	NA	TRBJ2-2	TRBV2	TGTGCCAGCATGAGGAAGCTGCTGTTTTTT	CASMRKLLFF
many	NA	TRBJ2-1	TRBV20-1	TGCAGTGCAGCCGGGACCCCTGACAATGAGCAGTTCTTC	CSAAGTPDNEQFF
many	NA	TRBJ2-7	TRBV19	TGTGCCAGTAGTATCTCTTCCAGGACCAGCTCCTACGAGCAGTACTTC	CASSISSRTSSYEQYF
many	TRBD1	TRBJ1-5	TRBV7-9	TGTGCCAGCAGTCCCGGGACAGGAAATCAGCCCCAGCATTTT	CASSPGTGNQPQHF
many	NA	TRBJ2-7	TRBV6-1	TGTGCCAGCAGCCGAGGGGCGAGCTACGAGCAGTACTTC	CASSRGASYEQYF